The present T cell receptor beta chain was sequenced within a study of PD-1 blockade in classical Hodgkin lymphoma. V was clipped by 4 bases and J by 0 bases, with 12 bases between them. The length of the CDR3 is 15 residues. The germline V gene encodes CDR1 LNHDA and CDR2 SQIVND (reference sequence). Clones were read by immunoSEQ multiplex PCR, and TCRdb kept only the in-frame ones, dropping some. Of some 30,000 clones detected, approximately 70% appear once; the ten largest clones hold approximately 24%. Findings of the study overall: Before treatment, complete responders showed about the same diversity as newly diagnosed patients. TCR diversity in CD4+, not CD8+, cells rose significantly by C4D1.

This clone was seen only once. Its specificity is not known. All patients experienced relapse after autologous stem cell transplantation, and brentuximab vedotin exposure was variable. Complete response, partial response or progressive disease made up the best responses. The chain carries TRBV19 and TRBJ1-1; perhaps TRBD1 as D (6 bases). The sequence was obtained from a human donor with classical Hodgkin lymphoma. Sequenced material: peripheral blood mononuclear cells (PBMCs), taken before the second cycle of nivolumab. CDR3 sequence reads: CASSRGQFMNTEAFF. In nucleotides, the CDR3 is TGTGCCAGTAGTAGAGGACAGTTCATGAACACTGAAGCTTTCTTT.